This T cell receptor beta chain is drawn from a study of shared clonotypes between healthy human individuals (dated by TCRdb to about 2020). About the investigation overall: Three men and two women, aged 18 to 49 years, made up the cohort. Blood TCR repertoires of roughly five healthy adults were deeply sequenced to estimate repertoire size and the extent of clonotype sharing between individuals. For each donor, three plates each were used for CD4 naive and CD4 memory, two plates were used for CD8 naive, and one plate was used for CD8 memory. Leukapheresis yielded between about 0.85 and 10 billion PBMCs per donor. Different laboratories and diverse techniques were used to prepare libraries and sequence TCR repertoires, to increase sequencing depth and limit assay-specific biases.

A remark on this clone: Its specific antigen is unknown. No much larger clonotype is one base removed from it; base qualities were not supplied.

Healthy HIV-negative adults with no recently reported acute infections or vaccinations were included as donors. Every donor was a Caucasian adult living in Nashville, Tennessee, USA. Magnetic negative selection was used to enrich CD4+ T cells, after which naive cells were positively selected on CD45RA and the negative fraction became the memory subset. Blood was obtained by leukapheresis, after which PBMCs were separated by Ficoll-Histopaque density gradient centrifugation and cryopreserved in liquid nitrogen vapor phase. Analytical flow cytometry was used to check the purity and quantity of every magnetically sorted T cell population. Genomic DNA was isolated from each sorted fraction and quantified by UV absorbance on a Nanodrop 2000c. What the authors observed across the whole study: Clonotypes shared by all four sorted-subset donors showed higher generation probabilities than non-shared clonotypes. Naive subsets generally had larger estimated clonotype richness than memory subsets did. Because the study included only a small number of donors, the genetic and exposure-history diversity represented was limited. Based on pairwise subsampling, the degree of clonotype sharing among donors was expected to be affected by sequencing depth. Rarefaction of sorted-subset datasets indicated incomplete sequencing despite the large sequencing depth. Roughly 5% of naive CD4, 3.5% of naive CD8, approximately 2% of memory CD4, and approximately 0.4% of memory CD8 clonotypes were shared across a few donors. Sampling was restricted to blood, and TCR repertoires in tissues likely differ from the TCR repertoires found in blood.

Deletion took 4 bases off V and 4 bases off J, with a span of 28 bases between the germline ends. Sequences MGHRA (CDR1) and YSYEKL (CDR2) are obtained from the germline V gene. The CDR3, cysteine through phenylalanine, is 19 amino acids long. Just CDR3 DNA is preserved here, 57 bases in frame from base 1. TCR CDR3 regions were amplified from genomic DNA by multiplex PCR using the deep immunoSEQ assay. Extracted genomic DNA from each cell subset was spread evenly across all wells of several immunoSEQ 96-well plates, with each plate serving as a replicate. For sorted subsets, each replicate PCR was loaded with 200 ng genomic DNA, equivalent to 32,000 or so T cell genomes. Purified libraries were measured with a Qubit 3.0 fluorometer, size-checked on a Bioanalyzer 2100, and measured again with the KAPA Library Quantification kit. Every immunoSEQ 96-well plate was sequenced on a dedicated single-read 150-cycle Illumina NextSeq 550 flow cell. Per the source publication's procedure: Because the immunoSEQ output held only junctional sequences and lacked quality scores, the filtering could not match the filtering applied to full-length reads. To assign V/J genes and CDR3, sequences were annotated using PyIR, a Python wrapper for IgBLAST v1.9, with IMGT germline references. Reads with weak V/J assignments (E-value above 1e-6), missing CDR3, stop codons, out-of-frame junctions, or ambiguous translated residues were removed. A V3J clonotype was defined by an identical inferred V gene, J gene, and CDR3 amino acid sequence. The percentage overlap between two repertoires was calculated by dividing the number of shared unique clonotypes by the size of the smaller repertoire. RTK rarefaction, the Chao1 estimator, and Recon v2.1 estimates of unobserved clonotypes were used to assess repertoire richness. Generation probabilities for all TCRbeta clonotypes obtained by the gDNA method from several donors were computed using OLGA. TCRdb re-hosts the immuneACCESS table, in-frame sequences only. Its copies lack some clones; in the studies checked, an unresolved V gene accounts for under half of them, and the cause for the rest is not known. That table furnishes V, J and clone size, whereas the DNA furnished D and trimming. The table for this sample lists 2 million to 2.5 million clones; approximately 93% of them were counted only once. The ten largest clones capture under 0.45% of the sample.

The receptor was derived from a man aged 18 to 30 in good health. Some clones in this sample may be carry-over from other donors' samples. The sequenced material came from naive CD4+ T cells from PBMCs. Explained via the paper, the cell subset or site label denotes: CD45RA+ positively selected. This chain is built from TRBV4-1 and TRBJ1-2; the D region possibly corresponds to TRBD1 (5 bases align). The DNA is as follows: TGCGCCAGCAGCCTCGGAGTCGGGAGCAGGGCGGGATCGGGCTATGGCTACACCTTC. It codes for CASSLGVGSRAGSGYGYTF.